Shown below are 5 T cell receptor beta chains from a single sample sequenced in a study of T-cell reconstitution after alpha-beta-depleted transplantation in children. Unique molecular identifiers were incorporated during preparation of the TCRbeta library. From the PCR reads, TCRdb called clonotypes with MiXCR, one entry per CDR3 protein. This sample yields 420,000 or so distinct CDR3 sequences, of which roughly a tenth are seen a single time; roughly 6% belongs to the top ten. The sample here was PBMCs from the stem cell graft donor, taken from the stem cell graft. Receptors originate from a human donor who donated a stem cell graft to a child with acute myeloid leukemia.

This clonotype was detected only a few times. The genes are TRBV5-1 and TRBJ2-5, with 7 bases that match TRBD2. With 4 bases clipped from V and 5 bases from J, the junction kept 5 bases outside the gene matches. The CDR3 totals 13 residues. CDR1 and CDR2 (germline): SGHRS, YFSETQ. As DNA, the CDR3 is TGCGCCAGCAGCAGAACTAGCGTTGAGACCCAGTACTTC. This gives the protein CASSRTSVETQYF.

The chain links TRBV29-1 to TRBJ1-2, with D unclear. Per germline, CDR1 SQVTM and CDR2 ANQGSEA. This CDR3 comprises 15 residues. Trimming shortened V by 7 bases and J by 2 bases, and 20 bases separated the two germline ends. CDR3 loop: CSADILIGRNYGYTF. The CDR3 DNA is TGCAGCGCAGATATCCTTATTGGCAGAAACTATGGCTACACCTTC.

This clonotype has a count of ten or more. The chain is built from TRBV5-1 and TRBJ2-1, with 8 bases identical to TRBD2. Germline trimming cut 4 bases from V and 8 bases from J; bases unmatched to any gene: 5. Germline V gives CDR1 SGHRS, CDR2 YFSETQ. This CDR3 contains 13 residues. CDR3 sequence: CASSPRGDDEQFF. The CDR3 region has the DNA TGCGCCAGCAGCCCGCGGGGGGACGATGAGCAGTTCTTC.

The table lists this clonotype with a few counts. The chain joins TRBV7-2 to TRBJ2-3; 11 nucleotides agree with TRBD2. Germline-derived CDR1 and CDR2 are SGHTA and FQGNSA. CDR3 length: 16 residues. The V and J ends lost 5 bases and 5 bases, in that order; junction bases with no gene match: 9. The CDR3 coding sequence is TGTGCCAGCAGCCTCTTAGCGGGAGGGCCGGTAGATACGCAGTATTTT. The encoded protein is CASSLLAGGPVDTQYF.

The genes are TRBV2 and TRBJ1-5, with D hard to call. V lost 4 bases, J lost 3 bases, and 10 bases lay in between. Germline V CDR1 and CDR2: SNHLY, FYNNEI. The length of the CDR3 is 14 residues. CDR3: CASSGRRNNQPQHF. CDR3 sequence (DNA): TGTGCCAGCAGTGGCAGGCGCAACAATCAGCCCCAGCATTTT.